This TCR beta chain stems from a study of graft-versus-host responses after intestinal transplantation. Clones were read by immunoSEQ multiplex PCR, and TCRdb kept only the in-frame ones, dropping some. The sample lists more than 100,000 clones; roughly 95% were seen once. From germline, CDR1 is MNHEY and CDR2 SMNVEV (reference sequence). This CDR3 has 16 residues. Trimming removed 1 base from V and 6 bases from J, with 19 bases in between. A note on this clone: The antigen remains undetermined.

This material consisted of unstimulated CD8+ T cells sorted from spleen or lymph node cells, taken before intestinal transplant. The receptor was isolated from a human donor who received an intestinal transplant. This chain uses TRBV27 with TRBJ2-7; no firm D call. CDR3 sequence: CASSLLMIERMGEQYF. As DNA, the CDR3 is TGTGCCAGCAGTTTATTGATGATCGAGAGGATGGGCGAGCAGTACTTC.